One T cell receptor (beta chain) is described in this entry. This clonotype was counted at least ten times. There is no known antigen for this receptor. Qualities for individual bases were not recorded, and no much larger clone is one base off. For the unsorted PBMC libraries, 2 million PBMCs were stored in RNAlater at -80 degrees C until RNA extraction and were used to generate the libraries. Multiple sclerosis patients were enrolled in a US clinical protocol under which disease progression was evaluated by magnetic resonance imaging. Peripheral blood underwent Ficoll-Hypaque density gradient centrifugation to isolate PBMCs, which were then cryopreserved in liquid nitrogen. The sample comes from a study of neurological immune-mediated disorders (dated by TCRdb to about 2019). For context, the study as a whole: Among the approximately 35 multiple sclerosis patients, relapsing-remitting MS accounted for some 30 and secondary progressive MS accounted for 3. Peripheral blood TCR-beta repertoires from patients with HTLV-I-associated myelopathy (HAM/TSP), patients with multiple sclerosis, and healthy controls were compared in the study using UMI-based sequencing. The roughly 100 TCR-beta libraries included longitudinal samples, technical triplicates and paired sorted CD4+ and CD8+ T-cell subsets alongside PBMC samples. The cohort comprised some 71 subjects: around 15 HAM/TSP patients, approximately 34 multiple sclerosis patients and about 20 healthy controls. General findings and caveats noted by the study authors: The MS cluster showed no association with clinical or MRI features, and the authors stated that larger cohorts are needed. No identical CDR3 amino acid sequences were shared among expanded clones across subjects, suggesting private TCR-beta repertoires in all groups. Phylogenetic analysis grouped repertoires from 18 of 34 MS patients into a cluster of related CDR3 sequences, suggesting a possible repertoire-level signature. TCR clonal expansion was highest in HAM/TSP patients and lowest in MS patients, with MS patients falling below even healthy controls.

cDNA synthesis used template-switch 5'RACE with a primer carrying a 10-nucleotide random unique molecular identifier tagging each TCR transcript. Over 160 million TCR-beta sequences, covering 15-18 subjects, were produced in each sequencing run. The RNeasy kit was used to extract total RNA. The KAPA Real-time Library Amplification kit was used to amplify TCR-beta VDJ regions with primers targeting the TCR constant region and the 5'RACE anchor. A first PCR added sample indexes and Illumina adaptors, and a second PCR then raised library yield. After Ampure bead purification, the roughly 650 bp TCR product was size-selected on a 2% E-gel SizeSelection system. Library quality was checked on a Bioanalyzer, concentration was measured with Qubit, and libraries were quantified with the Kapa Library Quantification kit before pooling. Paired-end 2 x 150 bp sequencing of the libraries was performed on an Illumina HiSeq 2500. To increase sequence diversity, 25-30% phiX was spiked into each library pool. The study's processing was this. The UMI-based MiGEC pipeline processed quality-filtered reads and removed over 80% of raw TCR sequences during error correction. IMGT germline references were used for alignment of VDJ genes, and clonotypes were defined by a unique CDR3 amino acid sequence together with V-J genes. Clonal expansion, Shannon diversity and CDR3 relatedness were evaluated with VDJtools (CalcPairwiseDistances, ClusterSamples), while phylogenetic trees were built in CLCbio workbench. A clone was classed as expanded if it had 8 or more unique UMIs, a cutoff based on coefficient-of-variation modelling across technical triplicates. TCRdb reprocessing: public reads trimmed at Q25 with fastp, clones called with MiXCR, in-frame beta chains kept. Rows are combined by CDR3 protein, so each entry shows the most common genes and DNA. TCRdb's processing, not the authors' own work, is the source of the V and J calls. Across this sample there are about 70,000 distinct CDR3 sequences, with about 5.2% seen only once. Roughly 5% of the sample rests with the top ten.

The CDR3 goes from the cysteine to the phenylalanine over 14 residues. Only CDR3 DNA remains: 42 bases, in frame from the first base. The germline V gene (reference sequence) supplies CDR1 MNHNY and CDR2 SVGAGI. V drops 3 bases and J drops 1 base, leaving 9 bases in between. The sequence joins TRBV6-6 to TRBJ1-1, with TRBD1 perhaps the D gene, on 6 matching bases. Input material: PBMCs. The TCR was taken from a human donor with multiple sclerosis. The donor label of this sample is uncertain. The CDR3 protein: CASSYIRGNTEAFF. The DNA reads TGTGCCAGCAGTTATATCAGGGGGAACACTGAAGCTTTCTTT.